This is a list of T cell receptor beta chains from one sample in a study of cytomegalovirus exposure and HLA in healthy donors. Repertoires were generated with immunoSEQ multiplex PCR, while TCRdb's copy carries only in-frame clones and drops some. The sample records over 75,000 clones, over 65% being singletons. Material: PBMCs. These receptor sequences come from a woman aged 55-69 years in good health and CMV-seronegative. Both conserved end residues are trimmed from each CDR3. A D gene is named only where the DNA matches it firmly. Not all rows give a size; the values are once, few, many and, for expanded clones, a class.

v_call	d_call	j_call	clone_size	cdr3_aa
TRBV5-1	-	TRBJ1-1	once	ASSLNGGRDTEAF
TRBV5-1	-	TRBJ1-4	-	ASSPREGPNEKLF
TRBV28	TRBD2	TRBJ2-4	-	ASSPPYGRAKGDIQY
TRBV5-4	-	TRBJ2-7	-	ASSLSRGRVGYEQY
TRBV6-5	TRBD2	TRBJ2-3	-	ASSYSWTSGTDTQY
TRBV18	-	TRBJ1-4	-	ASSPASINEKLF
TRBV5-1	-	TRBJ2-2	-	ASSFLETHNTGELF
TRBV7-2	TRBD2	TRBJ2-7	-	ASSWSGTEIYEQY
TRBV7-2	-	TRBJ2-7	few	ASSLGDSRGDYEQY
TRBV6-5	TRBD1	TRBJ1-6	-	ASRWDRLNSPLH
TRBV5-1	-	TRBJ1-1	-	ASSLRPGTSSEAF
TRBV11-2	-	TRBJ2-2	-	ASSLNRFLAGELF
TRBV7-7	-	TRBJ2-3	few	ASSRDSSDTQY
TRBV27	TRBD1	TRBJ1-2	-	ASGQGTGTTYGYT
TRBV2	-	TRBJ1-5	-	ASSATASNQPQH
TRBV9	TRBD2	TRBJ2-1	-	ASSVGTSGALGGRVYNEQF
TRBV7-7	TRBD2	TRBJ2-2	-	ASSLAASGRTGELF
TRBV7-2	-	TRBJ1-5	few	ASSFNNQPQH
TRBV5-6	-	TRBJ1-1	once	ASSLGTLNTEAF
TRBV7-9	TRBD2	TRBJ2-1	-	ASSRRRRETSGSYNEQF
TRBV28	TRBD2	TRBJ2-3	-	ASSPSGSGWTDTQY
TRBV28	TRBD1	TRBJ1-2	-	ALSTGTLSGYT
TRBV6-6	-	TRBJ1-5	-	ASSYAEGGQPQH
TRBV6-5	-	TRBJ1-2	-	ASSYSTWGDGYT
TRBV5-6	TRBD2	TRBJ2-3	-	ASSLLSSGGVGDTQY
TRBV6-5	TRBD1	TRBJ2-3	-	ASKRQGADTQY
TRBV5-1	-	TRBJ2-1	-	ASSLSRNEQF
TRBV10-3	TRBD1	TRBJ1-2	-	AISESGQRHGYT
TRBV7-6	-	TRBJ1-6	-	ASSFSRDGVNSPLH
TRBV5-6	TRBD2	TRBJ2-5	-	ASSLVTSGEQETQY
TRBV10-2	-	TRBJ2-6	few	ASMMGPGANVLT
TRBV27	-	TRBJ1-5	once	ASSFAGPRPQH
TRBV4-3	TRBD2	TRBJ2-1	-	ASSQDQWTSGGKNEQF
TRBV7-9	-	TRBJ1-3	-	ASSLQGISGNTIY
TRBV7-2	-	TRBJ2-7	-	ASSFRSYEQY
TRBV25-1	-	TRBJ1-1	-	ASSSYTMNTEAF
TRBV28	TRBD1	TRBJ2-7	-	ASSVPGTAAYEQY
TRBV5-4	-	TRBJ1-5	once	ASSLYGSNQPQH
TRBV28	-	TRBJ1-5	once	ASKIVGGTQH
TRBV6-5	TRBD1	TRBJ1-2	-	ASSGQGQSA
TRBV7-9	TRBD1	TRBJ1-5	-	ASSSGPGTGDQPQH
TRBV6-5	-	TRBJ2-5	-	ASTQTGQETQY
TRBV6-5	-	TRBJ2-5	few	ASSYSASEQETQY
TRBV5-1	TRBD1	TRBJ2-2	few	ASSLRGQGNTGELF
TRBV4-1	TRBD2	TRBJ2-1	once	ASSYEGLADNEQF
TRBV6-5	TRBD1	TRBJ2-7	-	ASSSGGTGAEQY
TRBV6-1	-	TRBJ1-1	-	ASSKGANTEAF